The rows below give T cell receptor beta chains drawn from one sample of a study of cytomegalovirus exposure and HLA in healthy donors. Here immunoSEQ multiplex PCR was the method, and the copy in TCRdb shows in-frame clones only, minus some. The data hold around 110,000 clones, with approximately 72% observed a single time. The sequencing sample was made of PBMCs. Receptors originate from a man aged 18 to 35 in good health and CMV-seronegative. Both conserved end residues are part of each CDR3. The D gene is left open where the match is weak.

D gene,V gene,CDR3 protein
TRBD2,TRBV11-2,CASSLASGTYVDTQYF
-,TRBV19,CASSIGGGEQYF
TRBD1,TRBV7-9,CASKIPGQDLFSSTDTQYF
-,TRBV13,CASSLGVPSYNEQFF
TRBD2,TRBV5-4,CASSFRGSTYNEQFF
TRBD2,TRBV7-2,CASSIGGSTDTQYF
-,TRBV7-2,CASSRQSVWTEAHEQFF
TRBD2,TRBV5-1,CASSNALLAGGPDNEQFF
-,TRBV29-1,CSASTRLMQTQYF
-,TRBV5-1,CASSLVGEGVGEQYF
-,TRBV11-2,CASSLHRGKYGANVLTF
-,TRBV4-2,CASSQVMVARGEKLFF
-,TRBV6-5,CASSQSHEQYF
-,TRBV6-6,CASSYADGYTF
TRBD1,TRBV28,CASRPTNLRGQMPGTDTQYF
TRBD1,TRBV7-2,CASSSGQGDQPQHF
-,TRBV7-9,CASSLEGQVSSYEQYF
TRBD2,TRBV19,CASSTPSGGATDTQYF
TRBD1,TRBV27,CASSPRQGPYEQYF
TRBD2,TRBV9,CASSIGLGAYNEQFF
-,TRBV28,CASAPGGFFDEKLFF
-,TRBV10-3,CAIMERGGTEAFF
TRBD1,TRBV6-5,CASSRTGHTEAFF
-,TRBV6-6,CASSYLYNTEAFF
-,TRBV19,CASQNDYGYPF
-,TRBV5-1,CASSKSRDMNTEAFF
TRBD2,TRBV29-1,CSVDSGGSYNEQFF
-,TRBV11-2,CASSFGVKETQYF
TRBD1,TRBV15,CATSRELPQRRQGAGPPYEQYF
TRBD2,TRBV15,CATSEGLPSSYEQYF
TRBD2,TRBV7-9,CSSSSYRWTSGRDVGEQYF
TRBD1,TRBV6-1,CASETGGDWDTQYF
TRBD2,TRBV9,CASSVGTSRGIYEQYF
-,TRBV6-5,CASRPPRAMNTEAFF
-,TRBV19,CASSMGGRETQYF
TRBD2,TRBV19,CASSMGLAEVYEQYF
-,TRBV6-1,CASISQGRGETQYF
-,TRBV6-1,CASSEVGLRNQPQHF
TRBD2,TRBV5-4,CASSLGGRVGTDTQYF
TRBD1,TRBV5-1,CASSLGQGSYEQYF
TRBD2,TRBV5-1,CASSLVGLAGTNEQFF
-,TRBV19,CARSGAVGGPGYGYTF
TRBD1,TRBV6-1,CASSGDRVADTQYF
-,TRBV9,CASSGGRVRNEQFF
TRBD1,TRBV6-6,CASSTTGGAAGELFF
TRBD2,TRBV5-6,CASSFIPSGGSYEQYF
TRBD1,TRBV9,CASSEATGIGTEAFF
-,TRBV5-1,CASRGAGETQYF
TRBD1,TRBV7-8,CASSFQTGVGEAFF
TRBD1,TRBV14,CASSGDRSGNTIYF